Sequencing of this TCR beta chain was carried out in a study of graft-versus-host responses after intestinal transplantation. Study context: Multivisceral, liver-intestinal, or isolated intestinal grafts went to recipients. The study gave all recipients anti-thymocyte globulin induction, then tacrolimus and steroids for 2 to 3 years. Findings of the study overall: After transplant, early declines in HvG clones were associated with peak levels of circulating GvH clones. Some GvH clones appeared in ileal mucosa or blood before recipient bone marrow.

TCRdb keeps only in-frame clones here, not all; method: immunoSEQ multiplex PCR. This table holds some 90,000 clones, roughly 90% found once. About this clone: Its antigen is as yet unknown.

CDR1 is MGHRA, CDR2 YSYEKL, per germline. J was trimmed by 7 bases and V by 4 bases; bases with no gene match: 9. The CDR3 has 17 residues. The clonotype was recovered from a human donor who received an intestinal transplant. The rearrangement links TRBV4-1 to TRBJ2-1; 14 nucleotides match TRBD2. The sequencing used unstimulated CD4+ T cells sorted from spleen or lymph node cells, collected before intestinal transplant. CDR3 amino acids: CASSRTGTSGGLNEQFF. DNA for the CDR3: TGCGCCAGCAGCCGGACCGGGACTAGCGGGGGTCTAAATGAGCAGTTCTTC.